These 8 T cell receptor beta chains originate from one sample sequenced in a study of blood T cell repertoires in COVID-19. Measured with immunoSEQ multiplex PCR; TCRdb has only the in-frame clones, and not every one. The repertoire holds roughly 300,000 clones, with about four fifths as singletons. The source material was peripheral blood. Source of these receptors: a woman aged 60-70 years with active or convalescent COVID-19.

The V gene is TRBV9, the J gene TRBJ2-1; the match to TRBD1 covers 12 bases. CDR3 length: 16 amino acids. Trimming removed 0 bases from V and 4 bases from J; junction bases left unmatched: 2. Germline CDR1 reads SGDLS; CDR2 reads YYNGEE. The CDR3 sequence: CASSVGDRGRYNEQFF. CDR3 DNA sequence: TGTGCCAGCAGCGTAGGGGACAGGGGGCGGTACAATGAGCAGTTCTTC.

This clone was recorded a few times. This chain links TRBV7-8 with TRBJ2-7; 8 nucleotides agree with TRBD1. The trim removed 1 base at V and 5 bases at J, leaving 4 bases unmatched. Germline CDR1 SGHVS, CDR2 FQNEAQ. This CDR3 contains 14 residues. The CDR3 bases are TGTGCCAGCAGCTTAGATTCAGGGGGCGACGAGCAGTACTTC. This encodes CASSLDSGGDEQYF.

As for this clone: This same CDR3 is encoded by further DNA sequences in the sample. The chain employs TRBV6-5 and TRBJ1-2; a weak D match, TRBD1 (6 bases). This CDR3 contains 13 residues. Germline CDR1 and CDR2: MNHEY and SVGAGI. The germline V and J ends were trimmed by 5 bases and 2 bases, with 9 bases remaining between them. In DNA, the CDR3 is TGTGCCAGCAGTCGGACAGCCAACTATGGCTACACCTTC. Its protein is CASSRTANYGYTF.

This chain joins TRBV6-5 and TRBJ2-7; tentatively, D is TRBD2 (7 bases). The CDR3 length is 14 residues. V gave up 7 bases and J gave up 6 bases, with 19 bases separating them. Germline CDR1 MNHEY, CDR2 SVGAGI. The CDR3: CASKGEARGGEQYF. In DNA, the CDR3 is TGTGCCAGCAAAGGAGAAGCGAGGGGGGGCGAGCAGTACTTC.

As concerns this clone: Its ends do not fully match the called genes, so a read error is possible. The rearrangement uses TRBV2 and TRBJ1-2, with 11 bases aligning to TRBD1. Germline CDR1 and CDR2: SNHLY and FYNNEI. CDR3 length equals 16 residues. The CDR3 sequence: CASSEGTGGISYGYTF. The CDR3 nucleotides are TGTGCCAGCAGCGAAGGGACAGGGGGAATCAGTTATGGCTACACCTTC.

This clone was observed a handful of times. CDR3 sequence (DNA): TGTGCCAGCAAAGAGGATCGGGGGGATGGCGGCTACACCTTC. This gives the protein CASKEDRGDGGYTF. The chain couples TRBV21-1 to TRBJ1-2. TRBV21-1 is designated a pseudogene. The CDR3 contains 14 residues.

This clone was picked up a small number of times. The gene calls are TRBV2 and TRBJ1-5, with D tentatively TRBD1 (5 bases). The CDR3 loop spans 17 amino acids. The V gene's germline CDR1 is SNHLY and CDR2 FYNNEI. Trimming left V 6 bases short and J 4 bases short, with 22 bases between. As DNA, the CDR3 is TGTGCCAGCAGCGAGAACCGACCCTTGGGGGGGAATCAGCCCCAGCATTTT. Translated, it gives CASSENRPLGGNQPQHF.

The rearrangement uses TRBV19 and TRBJ1-1; D is uncertain. The CDR3 runs to 14 residues. Trimming removed 6 bases at V and 0 bases at J, with 11 bases between. Germline V gene data show CDR1 as LNHDA and CDR2 as SQIVND (reference sequence). The CDR3 region has the DNA TGTGCCAGTAGCCTCACAGTGCTGAACACTGAAGCTTTCTTT. Translated, it gives CASSLTVLNTEAFF. The whole variable domain, remainder taken from reference TRBV19 and TRBJ1-1, is DGGITQSPKYLFRKEGQNVTLSCEQNLNHDAMYWYRQDPGQGLRLIYYSQIVNDFQKGDIAEGYSVSREKKESFPLTVTSAQKNPTAFYLCASSLTVLNTEAFFGQGTRLTVV.